This T cell receptor (beta chain) is from a study of blood T cells in healthy people across ages. This clonotype turned up a few times. PCR was performed a second time for about 6 to 12 cycles using a sample-barcoded 5' primer and a J-beta primer mix. TCRdb reprocessed the 5' RACE reads with MiXCR, giving one entry per CDR3 protein. The repertoire includes 650,000 to 900,000 distinct CDR3 sequences, approximately 65% of them detected once, and 28% sits in the top ten. The CDR3 has 13 residues. Germline lookup yields CDR1 SGDLS and CDR2 YYNGEE. Trimming took off 4 bases at V and 10 bases at J, with 12 bases between the two ends.

The rearrangement uses TRBV9 and TRBJ1-6, with D perhaps TRBD1 (6 bases). Source material: blood. This receptor was obtained from a man aged 25-40 years in good health. The CDR3 here is CASSPGVRSPLHF. CDR3 nucleotide sequence: TGTGCCAGCAGCCCAGGGGTCCGCTCACCCCTCCACTTT.